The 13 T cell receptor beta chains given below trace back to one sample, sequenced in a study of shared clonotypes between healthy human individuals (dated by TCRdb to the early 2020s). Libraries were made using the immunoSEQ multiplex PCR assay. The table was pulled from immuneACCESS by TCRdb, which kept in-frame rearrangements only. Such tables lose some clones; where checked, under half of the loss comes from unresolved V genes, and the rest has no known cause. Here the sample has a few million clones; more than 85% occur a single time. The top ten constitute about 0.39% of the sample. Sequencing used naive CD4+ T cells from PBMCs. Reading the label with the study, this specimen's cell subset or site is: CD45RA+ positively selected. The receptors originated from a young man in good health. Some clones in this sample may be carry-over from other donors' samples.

This chain's CDR3 is CASSPGQGNEQFF. DNA for the CDR3: TGTGCCAGCAGCCCTGGCCAGGGCAATGAGCAGTTCTTC. This chain links TRBV5-4 with TRBJ2-1; D is perhaps TRBD1 (5 bases). In germline, CDR1 is SGHNT, CDR2 YYREEE (reference sequence). Trimming shortened V by 4 bases and J by 6 bases, and 11 bases separated the two germline ends. This CDR3 region has 13 residues.

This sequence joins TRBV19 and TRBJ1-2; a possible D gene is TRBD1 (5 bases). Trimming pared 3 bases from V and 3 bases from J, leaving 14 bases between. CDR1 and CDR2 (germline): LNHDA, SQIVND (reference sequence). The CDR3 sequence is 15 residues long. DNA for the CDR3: TGTGCCAGTAGTATCGTGCGGGGGACCGACTATGGCTACACCTTC. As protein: CASSIVRGTDYGYTF.

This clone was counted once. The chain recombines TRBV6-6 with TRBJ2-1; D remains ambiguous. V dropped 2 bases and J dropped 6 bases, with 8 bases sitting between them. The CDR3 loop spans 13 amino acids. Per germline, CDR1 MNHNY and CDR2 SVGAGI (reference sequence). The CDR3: CASSYVASNEQFF. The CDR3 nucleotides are TGTGCCAGCAGTTACGTAGCTTCCAATGAGCAGTTCTTC.

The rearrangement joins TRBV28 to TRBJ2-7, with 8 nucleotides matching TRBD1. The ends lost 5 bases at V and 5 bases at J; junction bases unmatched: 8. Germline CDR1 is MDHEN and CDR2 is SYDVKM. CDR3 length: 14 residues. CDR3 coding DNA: TGTGCCAGCAGTCTGACAGGGGATTTTAACGAGCAGTACTTC. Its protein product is CASSLTGDFNEQYF.

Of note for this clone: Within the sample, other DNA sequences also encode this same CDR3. The CDR3 is CASSFRDTHYEQYF. CDR3 in DNA: TGTGCCAGCAGTTTCCGGGACACTCACTACGAGCAGTACTTC. The rearrangement uses TRBV27 and TRBJ2-7; TRBD1 is a possible D gene (6 bases). Trimming cost V 3 bases and J 3 bases, with 12 bases left between them. From germline, CDR1 is MNHEY and CDR2 SMNVEV (reference sequence). CDR3 length equals 14 residues.

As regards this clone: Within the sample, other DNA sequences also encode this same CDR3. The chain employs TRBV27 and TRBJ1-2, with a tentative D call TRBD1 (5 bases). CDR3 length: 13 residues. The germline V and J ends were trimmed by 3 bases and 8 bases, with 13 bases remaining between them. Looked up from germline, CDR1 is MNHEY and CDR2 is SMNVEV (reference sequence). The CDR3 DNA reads TGTGCCAGCAGTTTCAGAACAGGCGTCGGCTACACCTTC. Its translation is CASSFRTGVGYTF.

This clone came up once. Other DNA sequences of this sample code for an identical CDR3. Written as DNA, the CDR3 is TGTGCCAGCAGTGAGGCCCCCCCCTACGAGCAGTACTTC. Translation: CASSEAPPYEQYF. The V call is TRBV6-1, the J call TRBJ2-7; unclear D gene. The length of the CDR3 is 13 residues. Per germline, CDR1 MNHNS and CDR2 SASEGT. V was trimmed by 3 bases and J by 2 bases, leaving 8 bases between them.

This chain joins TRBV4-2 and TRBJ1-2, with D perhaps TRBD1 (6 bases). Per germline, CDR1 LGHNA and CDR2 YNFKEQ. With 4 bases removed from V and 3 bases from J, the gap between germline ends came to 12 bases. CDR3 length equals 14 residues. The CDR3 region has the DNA TGTGCCAGCAGCCGAAACAGGGTCGACTATGGCTACACCTTC. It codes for CASSRNRVDYGYTF.

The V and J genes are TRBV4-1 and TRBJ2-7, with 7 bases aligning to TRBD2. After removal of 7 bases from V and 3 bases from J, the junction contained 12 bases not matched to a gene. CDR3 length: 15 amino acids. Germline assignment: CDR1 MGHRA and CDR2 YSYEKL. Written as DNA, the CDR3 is TGCGCCAGCACCCTGGGGCTAGGGGAGGGCTACGAGCAGTACTTC. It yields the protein CASTLGLGEGYEQYF.

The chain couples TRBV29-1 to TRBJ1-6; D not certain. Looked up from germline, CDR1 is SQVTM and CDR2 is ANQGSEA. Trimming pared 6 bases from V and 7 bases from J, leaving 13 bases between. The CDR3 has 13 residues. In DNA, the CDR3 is TGCAGCGTCCGAGGGATTGGGAATTCACCCCTCCACTTT. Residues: CSVRGIGNSPLHF.

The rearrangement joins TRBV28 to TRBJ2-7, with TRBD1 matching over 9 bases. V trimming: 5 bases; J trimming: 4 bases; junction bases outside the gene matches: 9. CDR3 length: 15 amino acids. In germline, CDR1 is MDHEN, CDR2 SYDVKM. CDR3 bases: TGTGCCAGCAGTCGCCGCGGGACAGGGCGTTACGAGCAGTACTTC. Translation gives CASSRRGTGRYEQYF.

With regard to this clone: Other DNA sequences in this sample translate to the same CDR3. DNA for the CDR3: TGCGCCAGCAGCCAGTACAATGAGCAGTTCTTC. This encodes CASSQYNEQFF. This sequence joins TRBV4-1 and TRBJ2-1; D unclear. CDR3 length: 11 amino acids. V lost 3 bases and J 4 bases, leaving 1 base between the germline ends. Germline V CDR1 and CDR2: MGHRA, YSYEKL.

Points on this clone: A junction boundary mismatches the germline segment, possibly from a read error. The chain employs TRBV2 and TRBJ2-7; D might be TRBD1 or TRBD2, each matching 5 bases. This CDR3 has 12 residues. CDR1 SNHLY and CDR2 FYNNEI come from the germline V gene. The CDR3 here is CASTSPGTPPWF. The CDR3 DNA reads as TGTGCCAGCACCTCCCCTGGGACCCCGCCTTGGTTC.